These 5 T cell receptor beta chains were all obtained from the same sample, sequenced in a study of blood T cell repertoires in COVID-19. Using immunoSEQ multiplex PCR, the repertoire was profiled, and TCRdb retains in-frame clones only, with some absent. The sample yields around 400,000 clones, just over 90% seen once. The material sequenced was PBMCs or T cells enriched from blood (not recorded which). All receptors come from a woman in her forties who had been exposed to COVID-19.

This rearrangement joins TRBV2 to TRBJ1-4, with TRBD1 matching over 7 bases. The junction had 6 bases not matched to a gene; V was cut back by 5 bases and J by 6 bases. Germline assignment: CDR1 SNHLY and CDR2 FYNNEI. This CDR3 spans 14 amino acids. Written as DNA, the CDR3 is TGTGCCAGCAGTCGACAGGGTCGGGATGAAAAACTGTTTTTT. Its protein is CASSRQGRDEKLFF.

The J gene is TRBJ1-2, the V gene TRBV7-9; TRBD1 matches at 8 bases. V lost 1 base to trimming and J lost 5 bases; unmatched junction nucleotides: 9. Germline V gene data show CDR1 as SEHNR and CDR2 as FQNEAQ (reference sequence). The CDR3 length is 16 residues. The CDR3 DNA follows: TGTGCCAGCAGCTTAGGGGACAGGAAGAAAGTTTATGGCTACACCTTC. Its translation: CASSLGDRKKVYGYTF.

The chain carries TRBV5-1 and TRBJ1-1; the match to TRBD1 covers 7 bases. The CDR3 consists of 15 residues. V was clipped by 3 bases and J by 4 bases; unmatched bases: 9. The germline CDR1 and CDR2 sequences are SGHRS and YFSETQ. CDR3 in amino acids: CASSSFGQALTEAFF. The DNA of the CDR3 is TGCGCCAGCAGCTCATTCGGACAGGCGCTCACTGAAGCTTTCTTT.

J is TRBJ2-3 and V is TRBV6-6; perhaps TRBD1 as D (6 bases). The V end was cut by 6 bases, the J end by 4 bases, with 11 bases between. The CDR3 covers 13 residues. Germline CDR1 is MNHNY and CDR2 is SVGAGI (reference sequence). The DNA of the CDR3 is TGTGCCAGCAGCTATCGACAGGCAGATACGCAGTATTTT. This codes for CASSYRQADTQYF.

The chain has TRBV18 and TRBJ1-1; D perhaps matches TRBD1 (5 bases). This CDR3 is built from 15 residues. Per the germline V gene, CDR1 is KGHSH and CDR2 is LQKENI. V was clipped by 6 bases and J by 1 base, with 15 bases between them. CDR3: CASSQGTGQNTEAFF. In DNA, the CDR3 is TGTGCCAGCTCGCAGGGAACAGGACAGAACACTGAAGCTTTCTTT.